This TCR beta chain emerged from a study of CD8 T cells in ankylosing spondylitis. Study-wide results and caveats: A TCR beta motif made of fewer than 10 highly homologous variants seemed typical of ankylosing spondylitis blood.

With regard to this clonotype: Its specificity is not known.

As the method for making TCR beta libraries, quantitative 5'-RACE with molecular barcodes was used. Each CDR3 protein gets one entry after TCRdb re-called the 5' RACE reads with MiXCR. Here the sample spans over 400,000 distinct CDR3 sequences, 25% to 30% being singletons. CDR3 length: 15 residues. Trimming cost V 3 bases and J 0 bases, with 12 bases left between them. The germline V gene has CDR1 DFQATT and CDR2 SNEGSKA (reference sequence). Sample: blood, either unsorted or a sorted T cell fraction (not recorded which). This clonotype was sampled from a male donor with ankylosing spondylitis. V and J are TRBV20-1 and TRBJ1-5; no clear D gene. CDR3 nucleotide sequence: TGCAGTGCTAGCGGCAGGTCCTATAGCAATCAGCCCCAGCATTTT. Its protein product is CSASGRSYSNQPQHF.